The 10 T cell receptor beta chains in this list originate from one sample, sequenced in a study of blood T cell repertoires in COVID-19. Clones were sequenced by immunoSEQ multiplex PCR, and TCRdb holds only the in-frame ones, with some missing. The sample consists of fewer than 250,000 clones, approximately 80% of them appearing once. Sequenced input: peripheral blood. These receptors all stem from a woman aged 55-69 years with active or convalescent COVID-19.

In this sample, this clone turned up once. The rearrangement links TRBV3-1 (or the pseudogene TRBV3-2) to TRBJ2-5; 7 bases align to TRBD2. This CDR3 region has 15 residues. V dropped 4 bases and J dropped 5; count of bases not matched to a gene: 10. Germline V gives CDR1 LGHDT, CDR2 YNNKEL (reference sequence). The DNA for the CDR3 is TGTGCCAGCAGCCCCCGGGGGGAACAGTGGGAGACCCAGTACTTC. This encodes CASSPRGEQWETQYF.

This chain joins TRBV29-1 and TRBJ1-4, with D unclear. The V gene's germline CDR1 is SQVTM and CDR2 ANQGSEA. Deletions cut 0 bases from V and 8 bases from J, with 13 bases between. This CDR3 comprises 14 residues. CDR3 protein: CSVEERRGNEKLFF. For the CDR3, the DNA is TGCAGCGTTGAAGAGAGGCGGGGAAACGAAAAACTGTTTTTT.

The rearrangement uses TRBV29-1 and TRBJ1-2; D unresolved. Looked up from germline, CDR1 is SQVTM and CDR2 is ANQGSEA. V was clipped by 4 bases and J by 10 bases, with 7 bases between them. The CDR3 has 9 residues. CDR3 residues: CSVAEYYTF. The CDR3 DNA follows: TGCAGCGTTGCCGAGTACTACACCTTC.

This chain joins TRBV9 and TRBJ1-2; no clear D. The V gene's germline CDR1 is SGDLS and CDR2 YYNGEE. This CDR3 comprises 13 residues. Between the trimmed V and J ends, which lost 0 bases and 4 bases, there was a span of 7 bases. The CDR3 DNA reads TGTGCCAGCAGCGTAGACGGTCGCTATGGCTACACCTTC. Its protein product is CASSVDGRYGYTF.

The rearrangement links TRBV4-1 to TRBJ2-3; TRBD2 agrees at 8 bases. Germline V lookup: CDR1 MGHRA, CDR2 YSYEKL. The CDR3 sequence is 15 residues long. Losses at the gene ends were 3 bases for V and 4 bases for J; bases not matched to a gene: 6. The CDR3 spells CASSQRTSFADTQYF. Here the CDR3 DNA reads TGCGCCAGCAGCCAGAGGACTAGCTTTGCAGATACGCAGTATTTT.

V gene TRBV6-5 combines with J gene TRBJ1-6, with 7 bases lining up with TRBD1. V lost 1 base and J lost 5; bases outside the gene matches: 2. Germline CDR1 reads MNHEY; CDR2 reads SVGAGI. This CDR3 has 15 amino acids. In nucleotides, the CDR3 is TGTGCCAGCAGTTACTTCGGGACAGATAATTCACCCCTCCACTTT. Translated, it gives CASSYFGTDNSPLHF.

V is TRBV5-1 and J is TRBJ1-4; the match to TRBD1 covers 10 bases. CDR3 size: 15 residues. V lost 2 bases and J lost 8; bases outside the gene matches: 6. Germline V lookup: CDR1 SGHRS, CDR2 YFSETQ. The CDR3: CASSFTGQGREKLFF. The CDR3 bases are TGCGCCAGCAGCTTCACGGGACAGGGGAGGGAAAAACTGTTTTTT.

The sample holds a few counts of this clone. The rearrangement joins TRBV25-1 to TRBJ2-7; 7 positions match TRBD1. Germline V gives CDR1 MGHDK, CDR2 SYGVNS. The J segment lost 0 bases and the V segment lost 2 bases, leaving 10 bases of the junction unmatched. This CDR3 has 17 amino acids. CDR3 residues: CASSEPTGQLTSYEQYF. CDR3 bases: TGTGCCAGCAGTGAACCTACGGGACAGCTGACCTCCTACGAGCAGTACTTC.

This chain uses TRBV4-2 with TRBJ2-5; TRBD2 matches 11 bases. V was clipped by 1 base and J by 1 base; unmatched bases: 2. Germline V gene data show CDR1 as LGHNA and CDR2 as YNFKEQ. The CDR3 sequence is 16 residues long. In DNA form, the CDR3 reads TGTGCCAGCAGCCAAGGTAGCGGGAGGGCCCAAGAGACCCAGTACTTC. It is translated as CASSQGSGRAQETQYF.

This clone has a count of ten or more. The same CDR3 can be traced to other DNA sequences in this sample. The chain recombines TRBV6-5 with TRBJ2-5, with TRBD1 as a possible D gene (6 bases). Between the trimmed V and J ends, which lost 6 bases and 2 bases, there was a span of 10 bases. Germline V CDR1 and CDR2: MNHEY, SVGAGI. The CDR3 is 13 residues long. The DNA for the CDR3 is TGTGCCAGCAGCCCCGGACAGCAAGAGACCCAGTACTTC. Its translation: CASSPGQQETQYF.